This T cell receptor beta chain is drawn from a study of vaccination effects on CD4 cells after COVID-19. Germline-derived CDR1 and CDR2 are SEHNR and FQNEAQ (reference sequence). The CDR3 is made up of 14 amino acids. Deletions cut 3 bases from V and 4 bases from J, with 7 bases between. In its sample, this clone is medium-sized. The target antigen is unknown. Subsequent to roughly 9 days of culture, CD4+ T cells were isolated. Two doses of either BNT162b2 or mRNA-1273 were given to each participant. Sequencing was performed with immunoSEQ multiplex PCR; in TCRdb, only in-frame clones are kept and a portion is missing. This sample has some 10,000 clones; around four fifths occur once, and the top ten carry about a tenth.

V and J are TRBV7-9 and TRBJ1-6; D call uncertain. The clonotype comes from a human donor who received a COVID-19 vaccine. The source was CD4+ T cells from PBMCs cultured without peptide, collected after COVID-19 vaccination. The CDR3 sequence is CASSLGNYNSPLHF. CDR3 DNA sequence: TGTGCCAGCAGCTTGGGGAATTATAATTCACCCCTCCACTTT.